Presented here are 9 T cell receptor beta chains from one specimen sequenced in a study of cytomegalovirus exposure and HLA in healthy donors. Both 60 Vbeta primers and 13 Jbeta primers went into the PCR. Profiled with immunoSEQ multiplex PCR; TCRdb holds only in-frame clones, not every one. The top ten clones hold 1.8% of a sample with some 120,000 clones, 81% of them seen once. The sequencing sample was made of PBMCs. These receptors were obtained from a man aged 18 to 30 in good health and CMV-seronegative.

The rearrangement uses TRBV15 and TRBJ1-6; D is ambiguous. The CDR3 covers 15 residues. Germline V lookup: CDR1 LNHNV, CDR2 YYDKDF (reference sequence). V was trimmed by 0 bases and J by 7 bases, leaving 10 bases between them. CDR3 nucleotide sequence: TGTGCCACCAGCAGAGAAGACTTGAGGAATTCACCCCTCCACTTT. Protein sequence: CATSREDLRNSPLHF.

The chain recombines TRBV6-5 with TRBJ2-7; 15 nucleotides align to TRBD2. The CDR3 has 15 residues. The V gene's germline CDR1 is MNHEY and CDR2 SVGAGI. Unmatched junction bases numbered 3, after V lost 4 bases and J lost 5 bases. CDR3 bases: TGTGCCAGCAGTTCCGGGACTAGCGGGGGGAACGAGCAGTACTTC. Encoded protein: CASSSGTSGGNEQYF.

With regard to this clone: This same CDR3 is encoded by further DNA sequences in the sample. The chain couples TRBV7-9 to TRBJ2-3, with D unclear. Trimming removed 4 bases from V and 0 bases from J, with 2 bases in between. Germline values: CDR1 SEHNR, CDR2 FQNEAQ (reference sequence). The CDR3 length is 12 residues. The CDR3 nucleotides read TGTGCCAGCAGCTCGAGCACAGATACGCAGTATTTT. Translation gives CASSSSTDTQYF.

The gene calls are TRBV7-2 and TRBJ1-6; perhaps TRBD1 as D (6 bases). The CDR3 runs to 15 residues. V shed 1 base and J shed 9 bases, with 13 bases lying between them. Germline loops: CDR1 SGHTA, CDR2 FQGNSA. The CDR3 DNA follows: TGTGCCAGCAGCTTAGGGGACATGGCGGGTTCACCCCTCCACTTT. As protein: CASSLGDMAGSPLHF. The variable domain in full, with the rest retrieved from reference TRBV7-2 and TRBJ1-6, is GAGVSQSPSNKVTEKGKDVELRCDPISGHTALYWYRQSLGQGLEFLIYFQGNSAPDKSGLPSDRFSAERTGGSVSTLTIQRTQQEDSAVYLCASSLGDMAGSPLHFGNGTRLTVT.

This sequence joins TRBV5-4 and TRBJ1-1, with TRBD1 as a possible D gene (6 bases). The CDR3 loop spans 14 amino acids. The germline CDR1 and CDR2 sequences are SGHNT and YYREEE (reference sequence). V shed 4 bases and J shed 4 bases, with 14 bases lying between them. Here the CDR3 reads CASSRDTSSTEAFF. The CDR3 region has the DNA TGTGCCAGCAGCAGGGACACTTCCTCCACTGAAGCTTTCTTT.

For the CDR3, the DNA is TGTGCCACCAGCTACCAGACAGACAACTACGAGCAGTACTTC. This gives the protein CATSYQTDNYEQYF. This chain joins TRBV15 and TRBJ2-7, with a tentative D call TRBD1 (5 bases). Deletions cut 5 bases from V and 3 bases from J, with 14 bases between. The CDR3 extends over 14 amino acids. Germline lookup yields CDR1 LNHNV and CDR2 YYDKDF (reference sequence).

The chain links TRBV18 to TRBJ2-7; D is ambiguous. Germline CDR1 and CDR2: KGHSH and LQKENI. CDR3 length: 16 amino acids. Deletions cut 2 bases from V and 0 bases from J, with 14 bases between. The CDR3 spells CASSPSQQPSSYEQYF. DNA of the CDR3: TGTGCCAGCTCACCATCACAGCAACCGAGCTCCTACGAGCAGTACTTC.

The rearrangement uses TRBV6-5 and TRBJ2-1; no clear D. The CDR3 is 16 amino acids. Trimming shortened V by 0 bases and J by 13 bases, and 22 bases separated the two germline ends. Germline V gene sequence: CDR1 MNHEY, CDR2 SVGAGI. CDR3 sequence reads: CASSYSKWSQKLFQFF. CDR3 DNA: TGTGCCAGCAGTTACTCGAAATGGAGCCAAAAGCTGTTTCAGTTCTTC.

The rearrangement uses TRBV5-8 and TRBJ1-5; 10 positions match TRBD1. CDR3 length: 17 amino acids. Germline-derived CDR1 and CDR2 are SGHTS and YDEGEE. With 0 bases clipped from V and 0 bases from J, the junction kept 3 bases outside the gene matches. The chain's CDR3 is CASSLVGQGISNQPQHF. The CDR3 region has the DNA TGTGCCAGCAGCTTGGTGGGACAGGGGATTAGCAATCAGCCCCAGCATTTT.